The text below deals with one T cell receptor (beta chain). Noted time point: newly diagnosed GD, antithyroid drugs for less than 3 months. Preparation of the TCR library used RNA extracted from PBMCs. In building TCR beta libraries, iRepertoire HTBI primers were used together with Arm-PCR of CDR3 regions. TCRdb passed the multiplex PCR reads through MiXCR, listing each CDR3 protein once. The data show about 530,000 distinct CDR3 sequences, with 15% to 20% seen just once and 25% held by the top ten. This record comes from a study of regulatory T cells in long-lasting Graves disease. In germline, CDR1 is DFQATT, CDR2 SNEGSKA (reference sequence). The CDR3 length is 18 residues. V lost 5 bases, J lost 2 bases, and 27 bases lay in between. This sample also belongs to another study, concerning T cells in Graves' hyperthyroidism and ophthalmopathy.

J is TRBJ1-2 and V is TRBV20-1; perhaps TRBD1 as D (5 bases). Specimen: peripheral blood mononuclear cells (PBMCs), collected at new diagnosis, from a patient treated with antithyroid drugs. The sequence came from a woman aged 35-65 years with Graves disease. CDR3 in DNA: TGCAGTGCTGCCTCTCCGGGAACCGTGGGTCCAGGGAACTATGGCTACACCTTC. This gives the protein CSAASPGTVGPGNYGYTF.